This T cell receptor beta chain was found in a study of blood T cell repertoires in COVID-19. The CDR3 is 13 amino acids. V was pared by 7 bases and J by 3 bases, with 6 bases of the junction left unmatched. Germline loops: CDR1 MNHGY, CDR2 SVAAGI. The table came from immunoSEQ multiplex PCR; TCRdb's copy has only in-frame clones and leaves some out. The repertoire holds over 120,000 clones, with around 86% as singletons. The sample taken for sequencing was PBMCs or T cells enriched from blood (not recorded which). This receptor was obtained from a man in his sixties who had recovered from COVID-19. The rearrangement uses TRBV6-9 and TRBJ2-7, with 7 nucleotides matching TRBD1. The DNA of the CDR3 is TGTGCCAGCAACTCCGGGACAGACTACGAGCAGTACTTC. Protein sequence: CASNSGTDYEQYF.